This is a list of T cell receptor beta chains from one sample in a study of regulatory T cells in long-lasting Graves disease. A single record per CDR3 protein comes from TCRdb applying MiXCR to the multiplex PCR reads. The sample contains about 320,000 distinct CDR3 sequences, about 20% of which appear only once. The sample consisted of peripheral blood mononuclear cells (PBMCs), taken at new diagnosis, from a patient treated with antithyroid drugs. Source of these receptors: a female donor with Graves disease. CDR3s include the opening cysteine and the closing phenylalanine or tryptophan. Fields, in order: CDR3 length, V gene, J gene, D gene, clone size, CDR3 protein, CDR3 DNA. The D gene is left open where the match is weak. The listing skips clone size in some rows; elsewhere it reads once, few, many or a size class.

>19|TRBV5-4|TRBJ1-6|TRBD1|few
CASSPGPVDRVTYNSPLHF
TGTGCCAGCAGCCCCGGCCCCGTGGACAGGGTTACCTATAATTCACCCCTCCACTTT
>16|TRBV25-1|TRBJ2-3|TRBD2|NA
CASSEGPAGVTDTQYF
TGTGCCAGCAGTGAAGGCCCGGCGGGAGTCACAGATACGCAGTATTTT
>16|TRBV5-1|TRBJ1-2|NA|NA
CASSLGGQGASYGYTF
TGCGCCAGCAGCTTGGGAGGGCAGGGAGCATCCTATGGCTACACCTTC
>13|TRBV24-1|TRBJ2-5|NA|many
CATSDQDRKTQYF
TGTGCCACCAGTGACCAGGACAGAAAGACCCAGTACTTC
>15|TRBV5-1|TRBJ2-7|TRBD1|many
CASSPRQGVDYEQYF
TGCGCCAGCAGCCCCCGTCAGGGGGTGGACTACGAGCAGTACTTC
>17|TRBV25-1|TRBJ2-7|TRBD2|NA
CASSDPRTSGGSYEQYF
TGTGCCAGCAGTGACCCCAGGACTAGCGGGGGGAGCTACGAGCAGTACTTC
>15|TRBV29-1|TRBJ2-1|TRBD2|NA
CSVETSGLIYNEQFF
TGCAGCGTTGAAACTAGCGGGCTAATTTACAATGAGCAGTTCTTC
>14|TRBV20-1|TRBJ1-1|TRBD1|few
CSARRQGGSDEAFF
TGCAGTGCTAGAAGACAGGGAGGGAGCGATGAAGCTTTCTTT
>11|TRBV28|TRBJ2-1|TRBD1|many
CASGDSPEQFF
TGTGCCAGCGGGGACAGTCCCGAGCAGTTCTTC
>14|TRBV2|TRBJ1-4|NA|many
CASSGTGRREKLFF
TGTGCCAGCAGCGGTACAGGGAGGAGAGAAAAACTGTTTTTT
>14|TRBV12-3/TRBV12-4|TRBJ2-7|TRBD1|many
CASRSGQVSYEQYF
TGTGCCAGCAGATCGGGACAGGTCTCCTACGAGCAGTACTTC
>18|TRBV14|TRBJ2-5|NA|few
CASSQTTLWTRPKETQYF
NA
>14|TRBV5-1|TRBJ2-7|TRBD2|many
CASSRTAGAYEQYF
TGCGCCAGCAGTCGCACTGCGGGGGCCTACGAGCAGTACTTC
>16|TRBV6-1|TRBJ2-1|TRBD2|few
CASSGVLAGGGNEQFF
TGTGCCAGCAGCGGCGTACTAGCGGGAGGGGGCAATGAGCAGTTCTTC
>18|TRBV25-1|TRBJ1-5|NA|many
CASSGEGGGLYSNQPQHF
TGTGCCAGCAGTGGAGAGGGTGGAGGTCTCTATAGCAATCAGCCCCAGCATTTT